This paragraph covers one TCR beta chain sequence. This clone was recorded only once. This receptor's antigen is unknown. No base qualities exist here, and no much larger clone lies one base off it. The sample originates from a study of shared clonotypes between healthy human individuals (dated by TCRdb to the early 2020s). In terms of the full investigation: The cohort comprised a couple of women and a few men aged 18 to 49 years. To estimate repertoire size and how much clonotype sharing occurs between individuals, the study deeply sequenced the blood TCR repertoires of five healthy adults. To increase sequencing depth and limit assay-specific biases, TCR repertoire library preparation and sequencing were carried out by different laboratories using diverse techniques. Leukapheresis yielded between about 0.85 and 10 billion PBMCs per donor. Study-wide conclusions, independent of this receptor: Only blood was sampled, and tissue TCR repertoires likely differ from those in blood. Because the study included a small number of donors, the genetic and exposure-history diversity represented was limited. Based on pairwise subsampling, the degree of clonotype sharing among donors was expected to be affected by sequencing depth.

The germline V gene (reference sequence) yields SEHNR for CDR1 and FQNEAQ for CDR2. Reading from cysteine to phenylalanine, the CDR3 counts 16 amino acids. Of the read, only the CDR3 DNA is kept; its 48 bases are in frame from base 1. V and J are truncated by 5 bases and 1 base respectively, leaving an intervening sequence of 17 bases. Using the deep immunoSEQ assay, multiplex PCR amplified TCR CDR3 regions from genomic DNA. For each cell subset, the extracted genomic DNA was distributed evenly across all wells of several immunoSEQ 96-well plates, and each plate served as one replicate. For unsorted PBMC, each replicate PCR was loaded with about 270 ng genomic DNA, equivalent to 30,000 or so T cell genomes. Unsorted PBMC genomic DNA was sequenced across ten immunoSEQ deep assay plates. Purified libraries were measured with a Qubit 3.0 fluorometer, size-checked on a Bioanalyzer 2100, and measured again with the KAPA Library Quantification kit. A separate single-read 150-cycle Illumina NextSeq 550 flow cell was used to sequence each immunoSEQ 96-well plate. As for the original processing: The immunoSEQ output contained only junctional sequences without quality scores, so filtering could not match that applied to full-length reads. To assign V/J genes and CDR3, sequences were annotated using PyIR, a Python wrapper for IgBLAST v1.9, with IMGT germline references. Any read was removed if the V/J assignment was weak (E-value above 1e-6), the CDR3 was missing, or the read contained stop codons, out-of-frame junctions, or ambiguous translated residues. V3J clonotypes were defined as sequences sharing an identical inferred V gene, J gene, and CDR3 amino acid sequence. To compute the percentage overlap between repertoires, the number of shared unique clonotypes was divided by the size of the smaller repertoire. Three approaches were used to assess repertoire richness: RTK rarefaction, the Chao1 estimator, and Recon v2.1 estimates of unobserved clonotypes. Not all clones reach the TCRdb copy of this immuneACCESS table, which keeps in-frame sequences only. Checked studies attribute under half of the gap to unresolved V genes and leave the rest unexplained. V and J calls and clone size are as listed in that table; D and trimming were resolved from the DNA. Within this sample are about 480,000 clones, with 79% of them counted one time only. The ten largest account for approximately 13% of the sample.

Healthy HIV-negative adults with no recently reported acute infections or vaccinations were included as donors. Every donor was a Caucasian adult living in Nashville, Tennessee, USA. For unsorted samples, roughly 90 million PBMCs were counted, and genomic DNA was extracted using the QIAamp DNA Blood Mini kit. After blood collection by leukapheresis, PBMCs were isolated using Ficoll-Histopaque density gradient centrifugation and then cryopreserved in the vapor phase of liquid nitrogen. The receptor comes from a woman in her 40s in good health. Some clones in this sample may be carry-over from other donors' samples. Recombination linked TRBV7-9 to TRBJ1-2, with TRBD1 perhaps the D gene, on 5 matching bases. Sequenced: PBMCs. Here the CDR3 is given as CASSGTGQPYNYGYTF. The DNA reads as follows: TGTGCCAGCAGCGGAACGGGGCAGCCCTATAACTATGGCTACACCTTC.